This TCR beta chain appears in the sequencing data of a study of T cell responses to AZD1222 COVID-19 vaccine. Study information: Pooling was applied to second doses at about 4 or about 12 weeks. The study's findings and limits: Spike-specific TCR breadth and depth were elevated following two AZD1222 doses. Along spike, vaccine-associated CD4 TCRs were found throughout, with dominance at 160-218 and 743-854.

This CDR3 is 13 amino acids long. J gave up 6 bases and V 6 bases, and 5 bases lay outside the gene matches. Per the germline V gene, CDR1 is MNHEY and CDR2 is SVGAGI. The protocol was immunoSEQ multiplex PCR, while the TCRdb copy is restricted to in-frame clones and leaves out a portion. There are roughly 100,000 clones in the sample; approximately 90% occur only once, and about 1.5% lies in the top ten. Turning to this clone: The antigen is undetermined.

This sequence originates from an adult in good health. The specimen was peripheral blood, collected on day 0 of AZD1222 vaccination. J is TRBJ1-5 and V is TRBV6-5; TRBD1 aligns across 7 bases. The CDR3 nucleotides are TGTGCCAGCAGGCTCAGGGGGGGTCAGCCCCAGCATTTT. Translated, it gives CASRLRGGQPQHF.